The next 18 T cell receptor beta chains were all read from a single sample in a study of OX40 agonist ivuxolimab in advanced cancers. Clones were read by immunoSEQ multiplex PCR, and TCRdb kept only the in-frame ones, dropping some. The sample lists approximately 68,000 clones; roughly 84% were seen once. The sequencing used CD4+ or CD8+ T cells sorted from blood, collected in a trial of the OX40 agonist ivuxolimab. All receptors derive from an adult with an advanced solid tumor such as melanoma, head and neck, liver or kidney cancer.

This CDR3 reads CASSQIGLNTGELFF. DNA of the CDR3: TGCGCCAGCAGCCAGATTGGACTTAACACCGGGGAGCTGTTTTTT. The chain couples TRBV4-1 to TRBJ2-2; weak D call: TRBD2 (5 bases). The V gene lost 3 bases and the J gene lost 2 bases, with 10 bases spanning the gap. CDR3 length: 15 residues. Per the germline V gene, CDR1 is MGHRA and CDR2 is YSYEKL.

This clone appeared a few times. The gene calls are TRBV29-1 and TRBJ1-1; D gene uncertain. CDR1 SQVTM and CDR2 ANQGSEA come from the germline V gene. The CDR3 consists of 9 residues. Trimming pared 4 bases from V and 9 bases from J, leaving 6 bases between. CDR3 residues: CSVAGKAFF. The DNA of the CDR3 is TGCAGCGTTGCAGGTAAAGCTTTCTTT.

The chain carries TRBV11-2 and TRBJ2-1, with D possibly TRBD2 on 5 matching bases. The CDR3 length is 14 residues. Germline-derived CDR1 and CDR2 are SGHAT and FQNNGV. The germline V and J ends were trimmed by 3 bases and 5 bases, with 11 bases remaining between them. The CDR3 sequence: CASSFRGIDNEQFF. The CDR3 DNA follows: TGTGCCAGCAGCTTCCGAGGGATTGACAATGAGCAGTTCTTC. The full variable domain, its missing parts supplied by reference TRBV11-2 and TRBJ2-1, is EAGVAQSPRYKIIEKRQSVAFWCNPISGHATLYWYQQILGQGPKLLIQFQNNGVVDDSQLPKDRFSAERLKGVDSTLKIQPAKLEDSAVYLCASSFRGIDNEQFFGPGTRLTVL.

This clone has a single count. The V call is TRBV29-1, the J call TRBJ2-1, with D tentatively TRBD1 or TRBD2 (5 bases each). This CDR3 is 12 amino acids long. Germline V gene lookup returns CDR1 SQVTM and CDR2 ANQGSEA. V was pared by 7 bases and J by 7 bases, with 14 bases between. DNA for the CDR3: TGCAGCGCCAGGGACCTGAAGAATGAGCAGTTCTTC. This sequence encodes CSARDLKNEQFF.

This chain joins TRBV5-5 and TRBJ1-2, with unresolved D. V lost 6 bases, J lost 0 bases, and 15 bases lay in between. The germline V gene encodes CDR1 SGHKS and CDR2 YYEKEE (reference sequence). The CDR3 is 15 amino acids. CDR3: CASTLTPATNYGYTF. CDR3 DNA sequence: TGTGCCAGCACCCTCACACCGGCGACTAACTATGGCTACACCTTC.

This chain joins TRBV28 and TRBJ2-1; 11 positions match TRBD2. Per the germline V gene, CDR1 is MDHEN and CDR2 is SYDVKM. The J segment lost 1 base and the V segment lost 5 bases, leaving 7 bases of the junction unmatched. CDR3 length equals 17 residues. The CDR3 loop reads CASSLGLAARSYNEQFF. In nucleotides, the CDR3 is TGTGCCAGCAGTCTGGGACTAGCGGCCAGGTCCTACAATGAGCAGTTCTTC. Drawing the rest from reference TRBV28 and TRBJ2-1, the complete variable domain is DVKVTQSSRYLVKRTGEKVFLECVQDMDHENMFWYRQDPGLGLRLIYFSYDVKMKEKGDIPEGYSVSREKKERFSLILESASTNQTSMYLCASSLGLAARSYNEQFFGPGTRLTVL.

The CDR3 DNA follows: TGTGCCAGTAGGGCACAGGGGTTTGACTATGGCTACACCTTC. It translates to CASRAQGFDYGYTF. The gene calls are TRBV19 and TRBJ1-2; the match to TRBD1 covers 7 bases. The germline gives CDR1 LNHDA, CDR2 SQIVND (reference sequence). Trimming cost V 6 bases and J 3 bases; bases outside gene matches: 7. The CDR3 consists of 14 residues.

The CDR3 DNA reads TGTGCCAGCAGCCTCCTAGCGGGAGGTAACACCGGGGAGCTGTTTTTT. It yields the protein CASSLLAGGNTGELFF. The chain couples TRBV7-2 to TRBJ2-2; TRBD2 matches at 11 bases. J was trimmed by 2 bases and V by 5 bases; bases with no gene match: 4. This CDR3 is built from 16 residues. CDR1 is SGHTA, CDR2 FQGNSA, per germline. The variable domain in full, with the rest retrieved from reference TRBV7-2 and TRBJ2-2, is GAGVSQSPSNKVTEKGKDVELRCDPISGHTALYWYRQSLGQGLEFLIYFQGNSAPDKSGLPSDRFSAERTGGSVSTLTIQRTQQEDSAVYLCASSLLAGGNTGELFFGEGSRLTVL.

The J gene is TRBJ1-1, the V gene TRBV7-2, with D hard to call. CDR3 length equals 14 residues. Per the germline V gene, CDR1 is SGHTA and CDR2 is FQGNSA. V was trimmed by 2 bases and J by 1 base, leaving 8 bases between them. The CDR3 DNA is TGTGCCAGCAGCTTATGGTCAGCGAACACTGAAGCTTTCTTT. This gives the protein CASSLWSANTEAFF. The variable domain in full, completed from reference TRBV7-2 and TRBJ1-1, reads GAGVSQSPSNKVTEKGKDVELRCDPISGHTALYWYRQSLGQGLEFLIYFQGNSAPDKSGLPSDRFSAERTGGSVSTLTIQRTQQEDSAVYLCASSLWSANTEAFFGQGTRLTVV.

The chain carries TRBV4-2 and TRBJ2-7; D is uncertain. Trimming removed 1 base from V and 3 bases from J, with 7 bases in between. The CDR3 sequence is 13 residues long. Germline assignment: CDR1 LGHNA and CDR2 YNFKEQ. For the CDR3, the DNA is TGTGCCAGCAGCCAAGGAAGCCGCTACGAGCAGTACTTC. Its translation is CASSQGSRYEQYF.

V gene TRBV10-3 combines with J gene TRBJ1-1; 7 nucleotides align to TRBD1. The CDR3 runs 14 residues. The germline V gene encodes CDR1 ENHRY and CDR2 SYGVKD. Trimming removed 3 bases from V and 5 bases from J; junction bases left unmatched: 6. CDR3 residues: CAISDRGGVTEAFF. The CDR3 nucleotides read TGTGCCATCAGTGACAGGGGGGGCGTTACTGAAGCTTTCTTT.

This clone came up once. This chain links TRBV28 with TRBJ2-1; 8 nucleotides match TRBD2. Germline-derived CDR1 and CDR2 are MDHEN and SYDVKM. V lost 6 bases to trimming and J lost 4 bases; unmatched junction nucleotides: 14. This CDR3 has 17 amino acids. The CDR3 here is CASSSRLANGTYNEQFF. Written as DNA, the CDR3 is TGTGCCAGCAGCTCAAGACTAGCGAATGGGACTTACAATGAGCAGTTCTTC. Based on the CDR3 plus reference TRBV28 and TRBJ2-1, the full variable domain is DVKVTQSSRYLVKRTGEKVFLECVQDMDHENMFWYRQDPGLGLRLIYFSYDVKMKEKGDIPEGYSVSREKKERFSLILESASTNQTSMYLCASSSRLANGTYNEQFFGPGTRLTVL.

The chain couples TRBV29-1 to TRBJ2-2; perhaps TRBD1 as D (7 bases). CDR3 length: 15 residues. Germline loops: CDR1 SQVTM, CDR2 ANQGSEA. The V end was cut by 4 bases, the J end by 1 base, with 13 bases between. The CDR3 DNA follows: TGCAGCGTTGCGGCAGGGGGGATGAACACCGGGGAGCTGTTTTTT. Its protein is CSVAAGGMNTGELFF.

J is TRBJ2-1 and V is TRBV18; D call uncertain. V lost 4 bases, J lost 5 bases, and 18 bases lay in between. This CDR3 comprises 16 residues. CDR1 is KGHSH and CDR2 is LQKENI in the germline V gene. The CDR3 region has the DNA TGTGCCAGCTCACTCCCGCTTTGGGGATACAACAATGAGCAGTTCTTC. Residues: CASSLPLWGYNNEQFF.

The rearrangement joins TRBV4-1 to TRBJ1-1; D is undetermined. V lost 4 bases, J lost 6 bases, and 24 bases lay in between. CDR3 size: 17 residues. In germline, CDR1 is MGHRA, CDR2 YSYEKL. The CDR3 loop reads CASSPVGSGLGRAEAFF. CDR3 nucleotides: TGCGCCAGCAGCCCAGTCGGTTCTGGTCTAGGGCGCGCTGAAGCTTTCTTT.

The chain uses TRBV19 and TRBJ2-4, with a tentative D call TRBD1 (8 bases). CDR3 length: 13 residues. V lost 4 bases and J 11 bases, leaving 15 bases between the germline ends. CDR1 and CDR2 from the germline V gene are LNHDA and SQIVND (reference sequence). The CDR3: CASSNTGGGVQYF. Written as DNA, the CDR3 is TGTGCCAGTAGTAACACAGGGGGGGGCGTTCAGTACTTC.

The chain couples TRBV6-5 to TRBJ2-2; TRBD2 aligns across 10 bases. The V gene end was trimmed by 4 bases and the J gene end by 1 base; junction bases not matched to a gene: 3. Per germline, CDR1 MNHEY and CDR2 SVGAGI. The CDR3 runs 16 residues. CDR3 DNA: TGTGCCAGCAGTTTTGTAGCGGGGGGGAACACCGGGGAGCTGTTTTTT. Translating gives CASSFVAGGNTGELFF.

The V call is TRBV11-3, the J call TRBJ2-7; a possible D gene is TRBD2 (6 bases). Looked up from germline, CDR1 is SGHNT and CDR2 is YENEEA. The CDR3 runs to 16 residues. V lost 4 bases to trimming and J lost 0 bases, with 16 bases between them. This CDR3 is CASSSSRDFVSYEQYF. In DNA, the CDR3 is TGTGCCAGCAGCTCATCTAGGGACTTCGTCTCCTACGAGCAGTACTTC.